This note documents a single T cell receptor beta chain sequence. PCR was performed a second time for about 7 to 11 cycles using a sample-barcoded 5' primer and a J-beta primer mix. MiXCR, applied by TCRdb to the 5' RACE reads, yields one record per CDR3 protein. The sample shows approximately 1.5 million distinct CDR3 sequences, around 36% of them seen only once. The data originate from a study of blood T cells in healthy people across ages. CDR1 MNHEY and CDR2 SVGAGI come from the germline V gene. The CDR3 runs to 15 residues. V lost 5 bases to trimming and J lost 3 bases, with 16 bases between them.

This clonotype was obtained from a woman aged 30 to 39 in good health. This chain uses TRBV6-5 with TRBJ1-2; D is unclear. The sample consisted of blood. The CDR3 protein is CASSNKGTADYGYTF. For the CDR3, the DNA is TGTGCCAGCAGTAATAAGGGAACAGCAGACTATGGCTACACCTTC.